One and the same sample provided the 13 T cell receptor beta chains below, sequenced in a study of blood T cells in healthy people across ages. Using a J-beta primer mix together with a sample-barcoded 5' primer, a second PCR was run for roughly 6 to 11 cycles. TCRdb passed the 5' RACE reads through MiXCR, listing each CDR3 protein once. The table lists more than 650,000 distinct CDR3 sequences, about a fifth of them singletons, with roughly 22% in the top ten. Source material: blood. The receptors originated from a man aged 70-80 years in good health.

The rearrangement joins TRBV5-1 to TRBJ1-4; no clear D gene. This CDR3 has 12 residues. Per germline, CDR1 SGHRS and CDR2 YFSETQ. V was shortened by 5 bases and J by 4 bases, with 6 bases between the two germline ends. The CDR3 nucleotides are TGCGCCAGCAGGCCTGATAATGAAAAACTGTTTTTT. As protein: CASRPDNEKLFF.

V and J are TRBV28 and TRBJ1-4, with D perhaps matching TRBD1 (6 bases). CDR1 and CDR2 from the germline V gene are MDHEN and SYDVKM. Trimming pared 8 bases from V and 6 bases from J, leaving 13 bases between. CDR3 size: 13 residues. CDR3 region: CASGGGFDEKLFF. CDR3 DNA: TGTGCCAGCGGCGGGGGCTTCGATGAAAAACTGTTTTTT.

This clonotype was counted a few times. V usage is TRBV7-2 and J usage is TRBJ2-3; D uncertain. CDR1 is SGHTA, CDR2 FQGNSA, per germline. The CDR3 extends over 14 amino acids. V lost 1 base and J lost 3, with 8 bases in between. This chain's CDR3 is CASSLGWKTDTQYF. CDR3 nucleotides: TGTGCCAGCAGCTTAGGTTGGAAGACAGATACGCAGTATTTT.

A few counts support this clonotype. The junction and the germline gene differ at one end; a read error may be behind it. The chain links TRBV7-9 to TRBJ2-5; D is perhaps TRBD2 (7 bases). CDR1 and CDR2 from the germline V gene are SEHNR and FQNEAQ (reference sequence). This CDR3 has 14 amino acids. The CDR3, as DNA: TGTGCCAGCAGCTTAGAGGGGGAGGGCCGAGGGGAGTTCTTC. Translation: CASSLEGEGRGEFF.

The chain joins TRBV3-1 to TRBJ2-5; D gene uncertain. The CDR3 extends over 13 amino acids. V was trimmed by 4 bases and J by 2 bases, leaving 8 bases between them. CDR1 LGHDT and CDR2 YNNKEL come from the germline V gene (reference sequence). The CDR3 DNA sequence: TGTGCCAGCAGCCGACACCGTCAAGAGACCCAGTACTTC. Amino acids: CASSRHRQETQYF.

The chain combines TRBV20-1 with TRBJ2-1, with TRBD2 as a possible D gene (5 bases). Between the trimmed V and J ends, which lost 3 bases and 13 bases, there was a span of 13 bases. Per the germline V gene, CDR1 is DFQATT and CDR2 is SNEGSKA (reference sequence). The CDR3 sequence is 11 residues long. The CDR3 sequence is CSASEGLLQFF. The CDR3 nucleotides read TGCAGTGCTAGCGAGGGTCTCCTACAGTTCTTC.

This clonotype was seen repeatedly, ten times or more. The rearrangement links TRBV7-9 to TRBJ1-1, with D tentatively TRBD1 (6 bases). The ends were cut back, 5 bases at V and 4 bases at J, with 8 bases in the middle. The germline V gene has CDR1 SEHNR and CDR2 FQNEAQ (reference sequence). This CDR3 spans 12 amino acids. CDR3 sequence (DNA): TGTGCCAGCAGCCGACAGGTCACTGAAGCTTTCTTT. Its protein is CASSRQVTEAFF.

V is TRBV2 and J is TRBJ2-5, with 11 bases matching TRBD2. Germline-derived CDR1 and CDR2 are SNHLY and FYNNEI. V gave up 3 bases and J gave up 9 bases; unmatched junction bases: 3. The length of the CDR3 is 13 residues. The CDR3 loop reads CASSEASGGSQYF. The CDR3, as DNA: TGTGCCAGCAGTGAGGCTAGCGGGGGGTCCCAGTACTTC.

This clonotype was counted a few times. The V call is TRBV6-1, the J call TRBJ2-3; TRBD2 matches at 7 bases. From germline, CDR1 is MNHNS and CDR2 SASEGT. V was clipped by 7 bases and J by 0 bases; unmatched bases: 16. The CDR3 extends over 18 amino acids. CDR3 bases: TGTGCCAGCATCTACGAGTCTAGCGGAGGACCTAGCACAGATACGCAGTATTTT. Protein sequence: CASIYESSGGPSTDTQYF.

This clonotype was counted between two and nine times. The chain carries TRBV12-3 or TRBV12-4 and TRBJ2-5; 9 nucleotides agree with TRBD2. The DNA end is a closer match to TRBJ2-7, so the J assignment may be wrong. This CDR3 region has 15 residues. CDR3 protein: CASSSVAGAAYEQYF. The CDR3 DNA reads TGTGCCAGCAGTTCTGTAGCGGGGGCCGCCTACGAGCAGTACTTC.

The chain uses TRBV20-1 and TRBJ2-6; possible D gene TRBD1, 5 bases. Trimming pared 4 bases from V and 0 bases from J, leaving 13 bases between. This CDR3 is 16 amino acids long. Germline V gene data show CDR1 as DFQATT and CDR2 as SNEGSKA (reference sequence). The CDR3 DNA is TGCAGTGCTACCCAGGGTAGTCCCTCTGGGGCCAACGTCCTGACTTTC. It codes for CSATQGSPSGANVLTF.

This clonotype has ten or more counts. The chain joins TRBV12-3 or TRBV12-4 to TRBJ1-2; 7 bases line up with TRBD1. The CDR3 contains 12 residues. V lost 4 bases, J lost 4 bases, and 0 bases stayed unmatched. The CDR3 spells CASSSGGYGYTF. The CDR3 nucleotides are TGTGCCAGCAGTTCAGGGGGCTATGGCTACACCTTC.

The chain recombines TRBV20-1 with TRBJ2-4; a possible D gene is TRBD2 (6 bases). V lost 4 bases and J 0 bases, leaving 19 bases between the germline ends. Germline CDR1 is DFQATT and CDR2 is SNEGSKA (reference sequence). The CDR3 length is 17 residues. Here the CDR3 reads CSAKTPGAGLAKNIQYF. CDR3 DNA: TGCAGTGCTAAGACGCCCGGGGCGGGATTAGCCAAAAACATTCAGTACTTC.